The entry below describes one TCR beta chain. Its matching antigen is unknown. The entry originates in a study of beta chain features in type 1 diabetes. Study findings and constraints: Moderately but significantly shorter TCRB CDR3s were found in Type 1 diabetes patients in all four CD4+ subsets. Patients and controls would share equally any PCR tilt toward shorter templates.

Every isolated RNA sample was fully reverse transcribed, so sequencing captured expressed TCRB transcripts. Profiled with immunoSEQ multiplex PCR; TCRdb holds only in-frame clones, not every one. The sample comprises about 930,000 clones, about a sixth of which are singletons, and 0.02% to 0.025% rests with the top ten. Trimming took off 7 bases at V and 5 bases at J, with 9 bases between the two ends. This CDR3 contains 12 residues. In germline, CDR1 is MNHNY, CDR2 SVGAGI (reference sequence). The V call is TRBV6-6, the J call TRBJ1-5; D uncertain. The sample taken for sequencing was naive CD4+ T cells from blood. The receptor was isolated from a woman aged 18-29 years in good health. Here the CDR3 DNA reads TGTGCCAGCACCGATGGGGATCAGCCCCAGCATTTT. This translates into CASTDGDQPQHF.